This TCR beta chain was sequenced for a study of cytomegalovirus exposure and HLA in healthy donors. General study findings and limits: An observed cluster of highly shared sequence variants was recorded as a likely sequencing artifact. A later analysis showed TCR association rates differing by HLA locus, peaking at DRB1 and lowest at HLA-C.

60 Vbeta and 13 Jbeta primers were used in PCR. Generated by immunoSEQ multiplex PCR, the TCRdb table keeps only in-frame clones and is missing some. Among tens of thousands of clones listed, around 85% were seen once. While unrecorded immune exposures were likely, the donors were nominally healthy when sampled. This clone was observed a handful of times. Its antigen is not identified. The CDR3 consists of 15 residues. The germline V gene encodes CDR1 MNHEY and CDR2 SVGAGI. The J segment lost 5 bases and the V segment lost 6 bases, leaving 9 bases of the junction unmatched. Sequencing was performed on PBMCs. The clonotype was recovered from a man aged 30 to 39 in good health and CMV-seronegative. The genes are TRBV6-5 and TRBJ1-5, with 8 bases fitting TRBD1. CDR3 sequence reads: CASSRQQGGYQPQHF. CDR3 DNA sequence: TGTGCCAGCAGCAGGCAACAGGGGGGATATCAGCCCCAGCATTTT.